This T cell receptor (beta chain) derives from a study of cytomegalovirus exposure and HLA in healthy donors. After removal of 10 bases from V and 5 bases from J, the junction contained 9 bases not matched to a gene. CDR3 length: 13 residues. Per the germline V gene, CDR1 is MNHNY and CDR2 is SVGAGI (reference sequence). With regard to this clone: Its specificity is unknown.

The PCR was carried out with 60 Vbeta primers and 13 Jbeta primers. Method: immunoSEQ multiplex PCR; TCRdb's copy keeps in-frame clones and lacks some. This table has hundreds of thousands of clones, around 80% appearing once. Study-level results: Most likely, a cluster of highly shared sequence variants arose as a sequencing artifact.

Material: PBMCs. This rearrangement joins TRBV6-6 to TRBJ2-5; 8 nucleotides line up with TRBD2. The sequence came from a woman aged 55-70 years in good health and CMV-seropositive. This chain's CDR3 is CAIAVAGLETQYF. The CDR3 nucleotides read TGTGCCATCGCCGTAGCGGGATTGGAGACCCAGTACTTC.